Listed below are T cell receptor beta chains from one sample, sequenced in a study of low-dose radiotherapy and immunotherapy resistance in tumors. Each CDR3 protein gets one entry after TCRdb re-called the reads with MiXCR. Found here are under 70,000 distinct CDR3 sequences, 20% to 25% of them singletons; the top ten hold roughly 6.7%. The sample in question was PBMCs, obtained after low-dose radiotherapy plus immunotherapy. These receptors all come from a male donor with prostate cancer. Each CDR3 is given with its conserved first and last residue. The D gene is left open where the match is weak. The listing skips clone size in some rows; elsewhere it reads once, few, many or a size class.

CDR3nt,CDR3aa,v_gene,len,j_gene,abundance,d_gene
TGTGCCAGCTCACCTATTGCGCCTAGCGGGAGCTTTGGGGAGACCCAGTACTTC,CASSPIAPSGSFGETQYF,TRBV18,18,TRBJ2-5,many,TRBD2
TGCGCCAGCAGTCAATTTTCGGACAGGGTAGTGGCCGAGCAGTACTTC,CASSQFSDRVVAEQYF,TRBV23-1,16,TRBJ2-7,many,TRBD1
TGCGCCAGCAGCGTGGACACGGGGTCCAATCAGCCCCAGCATTTT,CASSVDTGSNQPQHF,TRBV5-1,15,TRBJ1-5,few,NA
TGTGCCAGCAGCCCTGGGCGCGGGGGCAGTCTGTTCTTC,CASSPGRGGSLFF,TRBV2,13,TRBJ2-1,NA,NA
TGTGCCAGCAGCTGGGACTCACTGGGGACCGGGGAGCTGTTTTTT,CASSWDSLGTGELFF,TRBV5-5,15,TRBJ2-2,many,NA
TGTGCCAGCAGGCCAGTTGCAACTAATGAAAAACTGTTTTTT,CASRPVATNEKLFF,TRBV27,14,TRBJ1-4,many,NA
TGCAGTGCTAGTTTTCAGGGGAACGAGCAGTACTTC,CSASFQGNEQYF,TRBV20-1,12,TRBJ2-7,many,NA
TGTGCCAGTAGTGCAACCGGGACACGCCATCAGCCCCAGCATTTT,CASSATGTRHQPQHF,TRBV19,15,TRBJ1-5,many,NA
TGCGCCAGCAGCCAAGTGGGAACCAAAAATCAGCCCCAGCATTTT,CASSQVGTKNQPQHF,TRBV4-1,15,TRBJ1-5,many,NA
TGTGCCAGCAGTCCCACAACAGATACGCAGTATTTT,CASSPTTDTQYF,TRBV11-2,12,TRBJ2-3,many,NA
TGTGCCAGCAGCAAGGGGACAGGGACCGGGGAGCTGTTTTTT,CASSKGTGTGELFF,TRBV3-1,14,TRBJ2-2,many,TRBD1
TGCGCCAGCAGCTTGCAGGGGGCGCGAGAGGTCATTCAGTACTTC,CASSLQGAREVIQYF,TRBV5-1,15,TRBJ2-4,many,TRBD1
TGCAGCGTTGAAGTAACCGGGCTGGAGGGCTACACCTTC,CSVEVTGLEGYTF,TRBV29-1,13,TRBJ1-2,many,NA
TGTGCCAGCAGCGTAAACAGGGGTTTGGATTCACCCCTCCACTTT,CASSVNRGLDSPLHF,TRBV9,15,TRBJ1-6,many,TRBD1
TGTGCCAGCAGCGAGACTAGCGGGGGGGTGAATGAGCAGTTCTTC,CASSETSGGVNEQFF,TRBV5-8,15,TRBJ2-1,many,TRBD2
TGTGCCAGCAGCTTTTCTAGCGGGGGGGCCTACGAGCAGTACTTC,CASSFSSGGAYEQYF,TRBV7-8,15,TRBJ2-7,NA,TRBD2
TGTGCCATCAGTGAAGTCGGCAGGGTGAACACTGAAGCTTTCTTT,CAISEVGRVNTEAFF,TRBV6-1,15,TRBJ1-1,many,NA
TGCAGCGCCGGAGGGGGCACTAGCGAGAACACCGGGGAGCTGTTTTTT,CSAGGGTSENTGELFF,TRBV29-1,16,TRBJ2-2,many,NA
TGTGCCAGCAGTTCACTACTAGCGGGAAACTTAGATACGCAGTATTTT,CASSSLLAGNLDTQYF,TRBV28,16,TRBJ2-3,NA,TRBD2
TGCAGTGCTGTCCAGGGGGCGCGTTCTACGAATGAGCAGTTCTTC,CSAVQGARSTNEQFF,TRBV20-1,15,TRBJ2-1,many,TRBD1
TGTGCCAGCTCACCACCGAGGGACAGAAATGAGCAGTTCTTC,CASSPPRDRNEQFF,TRBV18,14,TRBJ2-1,many,TRBD1
TGTGCCAGCAGCTTAGTAACGGGACTAGCCGGTGAGCAGTTCTTC,CASSLVTGLAGEQFF,TRBV7-2,15,TRBJ2-1,many,TRBD2
TGTGCCAGCAGTTCCCGAGCAACCGGAACTAGCACAGATACGCAGTATTTT,CASSSRATGTSTDTQYF,TRBV28,17,TRBJ2-3,many,NA
TGTGCCAGTATATCGGACAGGGAAGATACGCAGTATTTT,CASISDREDTQYF,TRBV19,13,TRBJ2-3,many,TRBD1
TGTGCCATCAGGAGTGGCCGCCCCACCTACGAGCAGTACTTC,CAIRSGRPTYEQYF,TRBV10-3,14,TRBJ2-7,NA,NA
TGTGCCAGCAGCCAACTGCCGTTCGGACTAGCGCTCTCCTACAATGAGCAGTTCTTC,CASSQLPFGLALSYNEQFF,TRBV14,19,TRBJ2-1,many,TRBD2
TGTGCCAGCAAGGCTGGCCGGGGCTATAGGGAGACCCAGTACTTC,CASKAGRGYRETQYF,TRBV28,15,TRBJ2-5,few,NA
TGTGCCAGCAGCTTGGGGACTAGCTTAACGAGCTCCTACAATGAGCAGTTCTTC,CASSLGTSLTSSYNEQFF,TRBV5-4,18,TRBJ2-1,NA,TRBD2
TGTGCCAGCCGCCGAAAGGGACAGAAATATTCATCCCAGCATTTT,CASRRKGQKYSSQHF,TRBV5-8,15,TRBJ1-5,NA,TRBD1
TGCGCCGGGGGGGACAGGGGAGGAGTACGCTACGAGCAGTACTTC,CAGGDRGGVRYEQYF,TRBV23-1,15,TRBJ2-7,many,TRBD1
TGTGCCAGCTCGATCGACGGGAATAACTACGAGCAGTACTTC,CASSIDGNNYEQYF,TRBV18,14,TRBJ2-7,many,NA
TGCGCCAGCAGCCAGACACAGGGAAAGGGTGAGCAGTTCTTC,CASSQTQGKGEQFF,TRBV5-1,14,TRBJ2-1,many,NA
TGCAGTGCTCAGAGACAGAACACAGATACGCAGTATTTT,CSAQRQNTDTQYF,TRBV20-1,13,TRBJ2-3,many,NA
TGTGCCAGCAGCTTGTTCGGACAGAGCACAGATACGCAGTATTTT,CASSLFGQSTDTQYF,TRBV5-6,15,TRBJ2-3,NA,NA
TGTGCCAGCAGCCCCCCCGGTCGGGGGACCTACGAGCAGTACTTC,CASSPPGRGTYEQYF,TRBV9,15,TRBJ2-7,many,NA
TGCGCCAGCAGCCACACGACAGTAACCGGGGAGCTGTTTTTT,CASSHTTVTGELFF,TRBV4-3,14,TRBJ2-2,many,NA
TGTGCCAGCACGGTAACTGGGGCCAACGTCCTGACTTTC,CASTVTGANVLTF,TRBV6-1,13,TRBJ2-6,NA,NA
TGTGCCAGCAGCTTAGCCGCGAACACCGGGGAGCTGTTTTTT,CASSLAANTGELFF,TRBV7-9,14,TRBJ2-2,NA,NA
TGTGCCAGCAGCCGGGACAGGGCCTCACCCCTCCACTTT,CASSRDRASPLHF,TRBV4-2,13,TRBJ1-6,few,TRBD1
TGTGCCAGCAGTTACAGTCGAGGAGATAGCTACACCTTC,CASSYSRGDSYTF,TRBV6-2/TRBV6-3,13,TRBJ1-2,many,NA
TGCAGTGCTAGGGACAGGGGATTTACTGAAAAACTGTTTTTT,CSARDRGFTEKLFF,TRBV20-1,14,TRBJ1-4,many,TRBD1
TGTGCCAGCAGTTTGGGGACTGGGATGTACAATGAGCAGTTCTTC,CASSLGTGMYNEQFF,TRBV12-3/TRBV12-4,15,TRBJ2-1,NA,NA
TGTGCCAGCGAGACCGGCCGTCTAAAAGAGACCCAGTACTTC,CASETGRLKETQYF,TRBV2,14,TRBJ2-5,many,NA
TGCGCCAGCAGCCAAGTGACAGGGAGTCGAGCGGGGTTCTACAATGAGCAGTTCTTC,CASSQVTGSRAGFYNEQFF,TRBV4-1,19,TRBJ2-1,once,NA
TGTGCCAGCAGCCCATCCAGACTAGCGGGGCCGCTATACGAGCAGTACTTC,CASSPSRLAGPLYEQYF,TRBV7-2,17,TRBJ2-7,many,TRBD2
TGTGCCAGCAGTTTTGTAGGACAGGGCTCAGATACGCAGTATTTT,CASSFVGQGSDTQYF,TRBV28,15,TRBJ2-3,many,TRBD1
TGTGCCAGCAGGCAACCCCTGGACTATGGCTACACCTTC,CASRQPLDYGYTF,TRBV6-2/TRBV6-3,13,TRBJ1-2,NA,NA
TGCAGCGTTGGCCACTCTCCGGGACAGGGGGACTACGAGCAGTACTTC,CSVGHSPGQGDYEQYF,TRBV29-1,16,TRBJ2-7,many,TRBD1
TGCGCCAGCAGCCAAGAAACTCGGCAGCCCCAGCATTTT,CASSQETRQPQHF,TRBV4-3,13,TRBJ1-5,NA,NA
TGTGCCAGCAGTTTATTAAGCCAGGGGGGGACTAATGAAAAACTGTTTTTT,CASSLLSQGGTNEKLFF,TRBV28,17,TRBJ1-4,NA,TRBD1
TGTGCCAGCAGCTCGACAGGGGGCCTAACAGATACGCAGTATTTT,CASSSTGGLTDTQYF,TRBV5-4,15,TRBJ2-3,many,TRBD1
TGTGCCAGCAGTAGTCTCAATGAGCAGTTCTTC,CASSSLNEQFF,TRBV2,11,TRBJ2-1,NA,NA
TGTGCCAGCTCACCCCAGAGGTCCTATAATTCACCCCTCCACTTT,CASSPQRSYNSPLHF,TRBV18,15,TRBJ1-6,many,NA